Ten or more counts support the clone carrying this T cell receptor (beta chain). The data were taken from a study of T-cell reconstitution after alpha-beta-depleted transplantation in children. Unique molecular identifiers were incorporated during preparation of the TCRbeta library. TCRdb reanalysed the PCR reads using MiXCR and keeps one entry per CDR3 protein. Of fewer than 120,000 distinct CDR3 sequences listed, over 9% are singletons. V lost 7 bases to trimming and J lost 4 bases, with 15 bases between them. Germline V gene lookup returns CDR1 MNHEY and CDR2 SMNVEV (reference sequence). The length of the CDR3 is 14 residues.

The clonotype comes from a human donor who donated a stem cell graft to a child with acute lymphoblastic leukemia. V usage is TRBV27 and J usage is TRBJ2-3; possibly TRBD2 for D (6 bases). The sample was PBMCs from the stem cell graft donor, taken from the stem cell graft. DNA for the CDR3: TGTGCCAGCACCCCCAGGCGGGGTGCAGATACGCAGTATTTT. It is translated as CASTPRRGADTQYF.